A single sample is the source of the 18 T cell receptor beta chains below, sequenced in a study of cytomegalovirus exposure and HLA in healthy donors. The PCR contained 60 Vbeta and 13 Jbeta primers. Profiling relied on immunoSEQ multiplex PCR, and the TCRdb table lists in-frame clones only, not all of them. The sample records 130,000 to 150,000 clones, around 73% being singletons. Sequenced sample: PBMCs. These receptors were obtained from a human donor in good health.

With regard to this clone: One end of the junction does not line up with germline, which may come from a read error. The CDR3 spells CASRLTSGRAAEQCF. Written as DNA, the CDR3 is TGTGCCAGCAGACTGACTAGCGGGAGGGCCGCCGAGCAGTGCTTC. The chain links TRBV6-7 to TRBJ2-7, with 14 bases matching TRBD2. TRBV6-7 falls under the ORF class, with uncertain function. This CDR3 has 15 residues.

The chain links TRBV28 to TRBJ2-7; 9 bases line up with TRBD1. Germline assignment: CDR1 MDHEN and CDR2 SYDVKM. Trimming removed 8 bases from V and 4 bases from J; junction bases left unmatched: 9. CDR3 length: 14 amino acids. CDR3: CASSRGTGRYEQYF. The CDR3 DNA follows: TGTGCCAGCTCTCGAGGGACAGGGAGGTACGAGCAGTACTTC. Filled out from reference TRBV28 and TRBJ2-7, the complete variable domain reads DVKVTQSSRYLVKRTGEKVFLECVQDMDHENMFWYRQDPGLGLRLIYFSYDVKMKEKGDIPEGYSVSREKKERFSLILESASTNQTSMYLCASSRGTGRYEQYFGPGTRLTVT.

The chain carries TRBV4-1 and TRBJ2-3; D is possibly TRBD1 (6 bases). CDR3 length equals 16 residues. The germline V gene encodes CDR1 MGHRA and CDR2 YSYEKL. V was shortened by 7 bases and J by 0 bases, with 17 bases between the two germline ends. In nucleotides, the CDR3 is TGCGCCAGCAACCACCCGGGACACTCTAGCACAGATACGCAGTATTTT. Translation: CASNHPGHSSTDTQYF.

The chain is built from TRBV29-1 and TRBJ2-7, with D possibly matching TRBD2 (6 bases). Looked up from germline, CDR1 is SQVTM and CDR2 is ANQGSEA. This CDR3 is built from 15 residues. Trimming stripped 1 base from V and 1 base from J, with 14 bases between. CDR3 sequence (DNA): TGCAGCGTTGAAGCCCCCGGGACTGTATCCTACGAGCAGTACTTC. Protein: CSVEAPGTVSYEQYF.

The rearrangement uses TRBV6-6 and TRBJ1-2; maybe TRBD1 (5 bases). The CDR3 extends over 15 amino acids. Trimming removed 1 base from V and 1 base from J, with 10 bases in between. Germline-derived CDR1 and CDR2 are MNHNY and SVGAGI (reference sequence). The CDR3 reads CASSYFGDSNYGYTF. CDR3 nucleotide sequence: TGTGCCAGCAGTTACTTCGGAGACAGTAACTATGGCTACACCTTC.

This clone was observed a few times. The rearrangement links TRBV28 to TRBJ1-5; 9 nucleotides line up with TRBD1. This CDR3 region has 15 residues. J lost 3 bases, V lost 6 bases, and 6 bases had no gene match. Germline CDR1 is MDHEN and CDR2 is SYDVKM. The DNA of the CDR3 is TGTGCCAGCAGCACCGGGACAGGGAACAATCAGCCCCAGCATTTT. Its translation is CASSTGTGNNQPQHF. Filled out from reference TRBV28 and TRBJ1-5, the complete variable domain reads DVKVTQSSRYLVKRTGEKVFLECVQDMDHENMFWYRQDPGLGLRLIYFSYDVKMKEKGDIPEGYSVSREKKERFSLILESASTNQTSMYLCASSTGTGNNQPQHFGDGTRLSIL.

The chain couples TRBV5-1 to TRBJ2-7; D remains unclear. This CDR3 has 11 residues. Germline assignment: CDR1 SGHRS and CDR2 YFSETQ. V was pared by 3 bases and J by 4 bases, with 5 bases between. The CDR3 region is CASSSLYEQYF. CDR3 in DNA: TGCGCCAGCAGCTCCCTGTACGAGCAGTACTTC.

The chain couples TRBV7-9 to TRBJ2-5, with D possibly TRBD2 on 6 matching bases. The end of the DNA fits TRBJ2-7 better, so the J call may be wrong. The germline CDR1 and CDR2 sequences are SEHNR and FQNEAQ (reference sequence). The CDR3 extends over 15 amino acids. The DNA for the CDR3 is TGTGCCAGCAGCTTAGGTAGTGGGGGGTATTACGAGCAGTACTTC. It yields the protein CASSLGSGGYYEQYF.

The rearrangement uses TRBV9 and TRBJ1-2; 7 nucleotides agree with TRBD1. The CDR3 contains 15 residues. Unmatched junction bases numbered 8, after V lost 3 bases and J lost 3 bases. Germline V gene data show CDR1 as SGDLS and CDR2 as YYNGEE. The CDR3 spells CASSERDRSDYGYTF. The DNA of the CDR3 is TGTGCCAGCAGCGAACGGGACAGATCTGACTATGGCTACACCTTC. Full variable domain (remainder filled in from reference TRBV9 and TRBJ1-2): DSGVTQTPKHLITATGQRVTLRCSPRSGDLSVYWYQQSLDQGLQFLIQYYNGEERAKGNILERFSAQQFPDLHSELNLSSLELGDSALYFCASSERDRSDYGYTFGSGTRLTVV.

The rearrangement links TRBV9 to TRBJ2-5; 8 bases fit TRBD2. The V and J ends lost 3 bases and 4 bases, in that order; junction bases with no gene match: 8. Germline V CDR1 and CDR2: SGDLS, YYNGEE. The CDR3 is made up of 15 amino acids. The DNA for the CDR3 is TGTGCCAGCAGCGCCGCGGGGGGAAGTGGAGAGACCCAGTACTTC. Protein sequence: CASSAAGGSGETQYF.

This CDR3 is CASSSGTAANYGYTF. CDR3 DNA: TGTGCCAGCAGCTCAGGGACAGCAGCTAACTATGGCTACACCTTC. J is TRBJ1-2 and V is TRBV7-9; 7 bases are shared with TRBD1. V lost 4 bases to trimming and J lost 0 bases; unmatched junction nucleotides: 5. There are 15 residues in the CDR3. Looked up from germline, CDR1 is SEHNR and CDR2 is FQNEAQ (reference sequence). The full variable domain, its missing parts supplied by reference TRBV7-9 and TRBJ1-2, is DTGVSQNPRHKITKRGQNVTFRCDPISEHNRLYWYRQTLGQGPEFLTYFQNEAQLEKSRLLSDRFSAERPKGSFSTLEIQRTEQGDSAMYLCASSSGTAANYGYTFGSGTRLTVV.

The chain has TRBV4-2 and TRBJ2-3; D is uncertain. Trimming pared 0 bases from V and 5 bases from J, leaving 3 bases between. The germline CDR1 and CDR2 sequences are LGHNA and YNFKEQ. The CDR3 length is 12 residues. CDR3 in amino acids: CASSQDRDTQYF. CDR3 in DNA: TGTGCCAGCAGCCAAGATAGAGATACGCAGTATTTT.

The chain uses TRBV29-1 and TRBJ2-1, with D uncertain. The CDR3 is 12 residues long. V was pared by 2 bases and J by 6 bases, with 8 bases between. Germline CDR1 SQVTM, CDR2 ANQGSEA. The CDR3 protein is CSVEISGNEQFF. CDR3 coding DNA: TGCAGCGTTGAAATCTCGGGCAATGAGCAGTTCTTC.

Only one count was recorded for this clone. The chain combines TRBV7-3 with TRBJ2-1; D perhaps matches TRBD2 (8 bases). The V end lost 8 bases, the J end lost 14 bases, and 22 bases lay between the germline ends. This CDR3 has 13 amino acids. Germline V gives CDR1 SGHTA, CDR2 FQGTGA. The CDR3 here is CASSEGAGGYEFF. The CDR3 DNA follows: TGTGCCAGCTCAGAGGGGGCGGGAGGATATGAGTTCTTC.

The rearrangement joins TRBV6-1 to TRBJ1-4; 8 bases are shared with TRBD1. V lost 8 bases and J lost 5; bases outside the gene matches: 4. Germline V gene sequence: CDR1 MNHNS, CDR2 SASEGT. The CDR3 spans 13 residues. This CDR3 is CASVRQGNEKLFF. The CDR3, as DNA: TGTGCCAGCGTCAGACAGGGGAATGAAAAACTGTTTTTT.

The chain recombines TRBV7-9 with TRBJ2-2; no firm D call. This CDR3 has 15 residues. The V and J ends lost 1 base and 3 bases respectively, with 9 bases between them. The germline CDR1 and CDR2 sequences are SEHNR and FQNEAQ (reference sequence). The CDR3 DNA reads as TGTGCCAGCAGCTTAGAGCCCCAATACACCGGGGAGCTGTTTTTT. As protein: CASSLEPQYTGELFF.

This clone showed up just once. J is TRBJ1-4 and V is TRBV7-6, with 7 bases lining up with TRBD1. The CDR3 covers 16 residues. Trimming cost V 5 bases and J 10 bases; bases outside gene matches: 16. Germline V gene data show CDR1 as SGHVS and CDR2 as FNYEAQ. CDR3 sequence reads: CASSTSTGNDVGKLFF. The CDR3 DNA reads TGTGCCAGCAGCACCTCGACAGGGAACGACGTCGGAAAACTGTTTTTT.

The chain joins TRBV10-1 to TRBJ2-5; 14 nucleotides line up with TRBD2. The germline V gene encodes CDR1 WNHNN and CDR2 SYGVQD (reference sequence). V was clipped by 4 bases and J by 3 bases; unmatched bases: 1. The CDR3 is made up of 15 amino acids. In DNA, the CDR3 is TGCGCCAGCAGTGGGGGACTAGCGGGAGAAGAGACCCAGTACTTC. It encodes CASSGGLAGEETQYF.